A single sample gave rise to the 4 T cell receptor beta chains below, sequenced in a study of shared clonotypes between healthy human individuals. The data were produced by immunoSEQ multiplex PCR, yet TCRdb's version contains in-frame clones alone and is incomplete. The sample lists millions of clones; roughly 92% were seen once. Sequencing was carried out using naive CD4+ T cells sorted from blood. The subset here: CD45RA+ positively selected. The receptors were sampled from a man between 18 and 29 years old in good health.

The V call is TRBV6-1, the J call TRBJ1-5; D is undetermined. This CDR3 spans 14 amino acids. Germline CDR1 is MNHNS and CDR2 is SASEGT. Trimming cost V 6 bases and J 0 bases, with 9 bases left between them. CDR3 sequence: CASRAGNSNQPQHF. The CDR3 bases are TGTGCCAGCAGAGCCGGGAATAGCAATCAGCCCCAGCATTTT.

This chain's CDR3 is CASSQDYGANYGYTF. The CDR3 DNA reads as TGCGCCAGCAGCCAAGATTATGGCGCTAACTATGGCTACACCTTC. The chain joins TRBV4-3 to TRBJ1-2; D remains ambiguous. The CDR3 has 15 amino acids. Trimming removed 0 bases from V and 0 bases from J, with 8 bases in between. CDR1 and CDR2 (germline): LGHNA, YSLEER.

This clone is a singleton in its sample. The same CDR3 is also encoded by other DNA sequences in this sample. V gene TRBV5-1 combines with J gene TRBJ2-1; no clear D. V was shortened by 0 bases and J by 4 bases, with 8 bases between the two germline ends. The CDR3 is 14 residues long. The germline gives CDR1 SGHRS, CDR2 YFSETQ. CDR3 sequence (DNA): TGCGCCAGCAGCTTGGGGCAGATTTACAATGAGCAGTTCTTC. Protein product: CASSLGQIYNEQFF.

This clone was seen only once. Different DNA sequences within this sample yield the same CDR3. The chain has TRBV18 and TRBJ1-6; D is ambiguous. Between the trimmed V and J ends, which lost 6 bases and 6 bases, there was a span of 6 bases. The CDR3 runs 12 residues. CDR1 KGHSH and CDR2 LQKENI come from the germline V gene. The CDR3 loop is CASSGVNSPLHF. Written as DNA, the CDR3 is TGTGCCAGCTCCGGAGTTAATTCACCCCTCCACTTT.